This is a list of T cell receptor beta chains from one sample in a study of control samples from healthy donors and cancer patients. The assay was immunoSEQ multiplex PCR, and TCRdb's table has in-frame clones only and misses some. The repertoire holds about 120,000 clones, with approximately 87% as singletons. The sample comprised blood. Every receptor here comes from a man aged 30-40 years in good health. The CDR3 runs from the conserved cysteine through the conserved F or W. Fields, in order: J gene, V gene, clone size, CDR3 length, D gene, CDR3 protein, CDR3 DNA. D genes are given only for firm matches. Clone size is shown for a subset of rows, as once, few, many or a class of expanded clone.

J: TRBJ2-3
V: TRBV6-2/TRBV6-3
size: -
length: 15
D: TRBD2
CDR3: CASSLGRGVTDTQYF
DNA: TGTGCCAGCAGCCTCGGGCGGGGGGTCACAGATACGCAGTATTTT

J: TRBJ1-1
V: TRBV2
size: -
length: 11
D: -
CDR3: CASELNTEAFF
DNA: TGTGCCAGTGAGTTAAACACTGAAGCTTTCTTT

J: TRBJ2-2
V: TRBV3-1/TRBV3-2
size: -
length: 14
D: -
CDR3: CASRMGPNTGELFF
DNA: TGTGCCAGCCGGATGGGACCGAACACCGGGGAGCTGTTTTTT

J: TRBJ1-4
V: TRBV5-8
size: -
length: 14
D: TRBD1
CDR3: CASSRGQRNEKLFF
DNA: TGTGCCAGCAGCCGGGGACAGAGAAATGAAAAACTGTTTTTT

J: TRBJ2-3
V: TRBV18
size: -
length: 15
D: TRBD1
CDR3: CASSKSGQGTDTQYF
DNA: TGTGCCAGCTCAAAATCGGGACAGGGAACAGATACGCAGTATTTT

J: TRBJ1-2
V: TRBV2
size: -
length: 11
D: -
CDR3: CASGGGDGYTF
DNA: TGTGCCAGTGGGGGGGGAGATGGCTACACCTTC

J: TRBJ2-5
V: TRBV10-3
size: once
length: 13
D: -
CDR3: CAISDSLVETQYF
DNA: TGTGCCATCAGTGACTCCCTCGTCGAGACCCAGTACTTC

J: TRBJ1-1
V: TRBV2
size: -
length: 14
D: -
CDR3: CASRVDARPGEAFF
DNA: TGTGCCAGCAGAGTTGACGCGAGGCCGGGGGAAGCTTTCTTT

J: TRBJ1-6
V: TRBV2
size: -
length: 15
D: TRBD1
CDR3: CASSPLTGAGSPLHF
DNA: TGTGCCAGCAGCCCTCTGACAGGGGCGGGGTCACCCCTCCACTTT

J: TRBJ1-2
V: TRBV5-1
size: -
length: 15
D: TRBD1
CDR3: CASSTGTGVNYGYTF
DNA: TGCGCCAGCAGCACCGGGACAGGGGTTAACTATGGCTACACCTTC

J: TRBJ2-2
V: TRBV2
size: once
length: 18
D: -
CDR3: CASSIRTPGRPNTGELFF
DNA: TGTGCCAGCAGCATTAGAACTCCGGGACGGCCGAACACCGGGGAGCTGTTTTTT

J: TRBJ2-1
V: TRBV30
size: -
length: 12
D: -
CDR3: CAWSVIYNEQFF
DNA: TGTGCCTGGAGTGTGATCTACAATGAGCAGTTCTTC

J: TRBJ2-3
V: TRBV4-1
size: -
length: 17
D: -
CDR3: CASSQLNSVDGTDTQYF
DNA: TGCGCCAGCAGCCAACTGAATAGCGTGGACGGCACAGATACGCAGTATTTT

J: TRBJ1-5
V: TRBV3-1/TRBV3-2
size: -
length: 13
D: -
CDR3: CASSQGIRGPQHF
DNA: TGTGCCAGCAGCCAAGGAATCCGTGGGCCCCAGCATTTT

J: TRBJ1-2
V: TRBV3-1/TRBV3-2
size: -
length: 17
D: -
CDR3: CASSQASAGLKGYGYTF
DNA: TGTGCCAGCAGCCAAGCTTCCGCAGGGTTGAAAGGCTATGGCTACACCTTC

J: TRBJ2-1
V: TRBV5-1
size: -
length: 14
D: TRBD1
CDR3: CATRQGAPYNEQFF
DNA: TGCGCCACCAGACAGGGGGCCCCCTACAATGAGCAGTTCTTC

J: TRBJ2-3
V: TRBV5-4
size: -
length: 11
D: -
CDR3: CASSFTDTQYF
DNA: TGTGCCAGCAGCTTTACAGATACGCAGTATTTT

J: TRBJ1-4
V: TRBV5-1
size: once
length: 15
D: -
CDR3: CASSSSGTNSEKLFF
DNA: TGCGCCAGCAGTTCATCCGGGACGAATAGTGAAAAACTGTTTTTT

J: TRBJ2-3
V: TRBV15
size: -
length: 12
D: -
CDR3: CATSLGSDTQYF
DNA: TGTGCCACCAGCTTGGGGTCAGATACGCAGTATTTT

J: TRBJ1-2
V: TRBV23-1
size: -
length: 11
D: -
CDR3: CASSASGTRDF
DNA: TGCGCCAGCAGTGCCTCCGGGACGAGAGACTTC

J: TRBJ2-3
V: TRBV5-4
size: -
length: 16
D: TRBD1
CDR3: CASSLRTGASTDTQYF
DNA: TGTGCCAGCAGCTTGAGGACAGGCGCTAGCACAGATACGCAGTATTTT

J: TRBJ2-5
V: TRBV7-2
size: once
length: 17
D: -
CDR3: CASSSTPTLTVEETQYF
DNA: TGTGCCAGCAGCTCAACGCCGACCCTAACCGTAGAAGAGACCCAGTACTTC

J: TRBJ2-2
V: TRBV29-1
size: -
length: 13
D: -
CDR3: CSVEQFNTGELFF
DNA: TGCAGCGTTGAACAGTTTAACACCGGGGAGCTGTTTTTT

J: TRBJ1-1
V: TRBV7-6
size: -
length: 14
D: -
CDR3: CASSEGPKNTEAFF
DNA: TGTGCCAGCAGCGAGGGACCGAAGAACACTGAAGCTTTCTTT

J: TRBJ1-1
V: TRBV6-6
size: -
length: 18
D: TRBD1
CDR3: CASSRLPSNRGSATEAFF
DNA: TGTGCCAGCAGCCGATTACCCTCTAACAGGGGAAGCGCCACTGAAGCTTTCTTT